Sequencing of this TCR beta chain was carried out in a study of cytomegalovirus exposure and HLA in healthy donors. About the research overall: Researchers found that approximately 80% of some 400 genotyped donors fell within the Caucasian-associated ancestry cluster. The study's findings and limits: Most TCR sequences were seen very rarely across donors, but some public TCRs occurred in many. Sequencing depth across donors, presence/absence analyses assumed, was roughly uniform.

Comment on this clone: Its antigen is as yet unknown.

PCR employed 60 Vbeta and 13 Jbeta primers. Here immunoSEQ multiplex PCR was the method, and the copy in TCRdb shows in-frame clones only, minus some. The sample lists 45,000 to 60,000 clones, about three quarters occurring once. The sample was PBMCs. This clonotype was obtained from a man between 18 and 35 years old in good health and CMV-seronegative.

The CDR3 reads CASSLASSGTFPYEQYF. The DNA for the CDR3 is TGTGCCAGCAGCTTGGCGAGTAGCGGGACCTTTCCCTACGAGCAGTACTTC. The rearrangement links TRBV5-4 to TRBJ2-7, with 8 bases that match TRBD2. After removal of 0 bases from V and 2 bases from J, the junction contained 10 bases not matched to a gene. The CDR3 has 17 residues. Germline values: CDR1 SGHNT, CDR2 YYREEE (reference sequence).